The rows below give T cell receptor beta chains drawn from one sample of a study of OX40 agonist ivuxolimab in advanced cancers. Assay: immunoSEQ multiplex PCR; the TCRdb copy retains only in-frame clones and omits some. The sample contains tens of thousands of clones, about 88% of which appear only once. The sequenced sample was CD4+ or CD8+ T cells sorted from blood, obtained in a trial of the OX40 agonist ivuxolimab. These receptors came from an adult with an advanced solid tumor such as melanoma, head and neck, liver or kidney cancer. The CDR3 runs from the conserved cysteine through the conserved F or W. The D gene is left open where the match is weak. Clone size is not always given. Where it is, it says once, few, many or a class for expanded clones.

abundance: NA
v_gene: TRBV9
j_gene: TRBJ2-3
d_gene: TRBD1
CDR3aa: CASSVGDRVSLTQYF
CDR3nt: TGTGCCAGCAGCGTTGGGGACAGGGTGAGCCTGACGCAGTATTTT

abundance: NA
v_gene: TRBV21-1
j_gene: TRBJ1-2
d_gene: NA
CDR3aa: CASSKALTGHQLNYGYTF
CDR3nt: TGTGCCAGCAGCAAAGCGCTGACAGGCCACCAGCTTAACTATGGCTACACCTTC

abundance: once
v_gene: TRBV7-9
j_gene: TRBJ2-1
d_gene: NA
CDR3aa: CASSLVQGGWDNEQFF
CDR3nt: TGTGCCAGCAGCTTAGTACAAGGGGGATGGGACAATGAGCAGTTCTTC

abundance: once
v_gene: TRBV7-3
j_gene: TRBJ2-1
d_gene: NA
CDR3aa: CASSSGPQNEQFF
CDR3nt: TGTGCCAGCAGCTCTGGGCCTCAGAATGAGCAGTTCTTC

abundance: NA
v_gene: TRBV9
j_gene: TRBJ2-2
d_gene: NA
CDR3aa: CASSVGDYYRGGPGTGELFF
CDR3nt: TGTGCCAGCAGCGTAGGGGATTACTACAGGGGAGGGCCAGGGACCGGGGAGCTGTTTTTT

abundance: once
v_gene: TRBV18
j_gene: TRBJ2-2
d_gene: NA
CDR3aa: CASSPYSGTGELFF
CDR3nt: TGTGCCAGCTCTCCCTACAGTGGCACCGGGGAGCTGTTTTTT

abundance: NA
v_gene: TRBV9
j_gene: TRBJ2-1
d_gene: TRBD2
CDR3aa: CASSAAFGGEQFF
CDR3nt: TGTGCCAGCAGCGCAGCTTTCGGGGGGGAGCAGTTCTTC

abundance: NA
v_gene: TRBV5-1
j_gene: TRBJ2-1
d_gene: NA
CDR3aa: CASSPFPVSYNEQFF
CDR3nt: TGCGCCAGCAGCCCGTTCCCAGTCTCCTACAATGAGCAGTTCTTC

abundance: NA
v_gene: TRBV18
j_gene: TRBJ1-5
d_gene: NA
CDR3aa: CASSPGVTQPQHF
CDR3nt: TGTGCCAGCTCACCAGGGGTTACGCAGCCCCAGCATTTT

abundance: NA
v_gene: TRBV18
j_gene: TRBJ1-5
d_gene: NA
CDR3aa: CASSPAQGVSNQPQHF
CDR3nt: TGTGCCAGCTCACCGGCACAGGGTGTGAGCAATCAGCCCCAGCATTTT

abundance: few
v_gene: TRBV28
j_gene: TRBJ2-7
d_gene: TRBD2
CDR3aa: CASSRIGTSSYEQYF
CDR3nt: TGTGCCAGCAGTCGAATCGGGACTAGCTCCTACGAGCAGTACTTC

abundance: NA
v_gene: TRBV28
j_gene: TRBJ2-1
d_gene: TRBD2
CDR3aa: CASSSSGSGSNEQFF
CDR3nt: TGTGCCAGCAGTTCTAGCGGGAGCGGTAGCAATGAGCAGTTCTTC

abundance: NA
v_gene: TRBV5-4
j_gene: TRBJ1-1
d_gene: NA
CDR3aa: CASSFIGVTEAFF
CDR3nt: TGTGCCAGCAGCTTCATAGGGGTCACTGAAGCTTTCTTT

abundance: NA
v_gene: TRBV6-1
j_gene: TRBJ2-1
d_gene: NA
CDR3aa: CASSSGTSNEQFF
CDR3nt: TGTGCCAGCAGTTCTGGGACTTCCAATGAGCAGTTCTTC

abundance: NA
v_gene: TRBV7-8
j_gene: TRBJ2-1
d_gene: TRBD2
CDR3aa: CASSIRLAGGDEQFF
CDR3nt: TGTGCCAGCAGCATACGACTAGCGGGAGGGGATGAGCAGTTCTTC

abundance: NA
v_gene: TRBV5-1
j_gene: TRBJ2-3
d_gene: NA
CDR3aa: CASSLAGQRGTDTQYF
CDR3nt: TGCGCCAGCAGCTTGGCGGGACAACGGGGCACAGATACGCAGTATTTT

abundance: NA
v_gene: TRBV11-2
j_gene: TRBJ2-2
d_gene: NA
CDR3aa: CASSSSGYTGELFF
CDR3nt: TGTGCCAGCAGCTCGTCAGGTTACACCGGGGAGCTGTTTTTT

abundance: NA
v_gene: TRBV4-1
j_gene: TRBJ1-2
d_gene: NA
CDR3aa: CASSDVTGGTYGYTF
CDR3nt: TGCGCCAGCAGCGACGTGACGGGGGGAACTTATGGCTACACCTTC

abundance: NA
v_gene: TRBV7-2
j_gene: TRBJ1-1
d_gene: NA
CDR3aa: CASSPPGVTEAFF
CDR3nt: TGTGCCAGCAGCCCCCCTGGGGTCACTGAAGCTTTCTTT

abundance: NA
v_gene: TRBV11-2
j_gene: TRBJ2-7
d_gene: TRBD2
CDR3aa: CASSFMAGGPYEQYF
CDR3nt: TGTGCCAGCAGCTTTATGGCGGGAGGGCCCTACGAGCAGTACTTC

abundance: NA
v_gene: TRBV5-6
j_gene: TRBJ2-7
d_gene: TRBD2
CDR3aa: CASSRLAVYEQYF
CDR3nt: TGTGCCAGCAGCCGGCTAGCGGTCTACGAGCAGTACTTC

abundance: NA
v_gene: TRBV19
j_gene: TRBJ2-5
d_gene: NA
CDR3aa: CASKDGWAGETQYF
CDR3nt: TGTGCCAGTAAAGACGGGTGGGCCGGAGAGACCCAGTACTTC

abundance: NA
v_gene: TRBV29-1
j_gene: TRBJ1-1
d_gene: NA
CDR3aa: CSVTTWGHGVTEAFF
CDR3nt: TGCAGCGTTACCACGTGGGGACACGGGGTCACTGAAGCTTTCTTT

abundance: NA
v_gene: TRBV28
j_gene: TRBJ1-5
d_gene: NA
CDR3aa: CASSLSRGTQPQHF
CDR3nt: TGTGCCAGCAGTTTAAGTAGGGGGACTCAGCCCCAGCATTTT

abundance: few
v_gene: TRBV7-3
j_gene: TRBJ2-3
d_gene: TRBD2
CDR3aa: CASSWGVRGGTDTQYF
CDR3nt: TGTGCCAGCAGCTGGGGTGTTCGGGGGGGCACAGATACGCAGTATTTT

abundance: NA
v_gene: TRBV11-3
j_gene: TRBJ2-7
d_gene: TRBD2
CDR3aa: CASSPPGGEQYF
CDR3nt: TGTGCCAGCAGCCCCCCGGGGGGCGAGCAGTACTTC

abundance: NA
v_gene: TRBV5-4
j_gene: TRBJ2-5
d_gene: NA
CDR3aa: CASSGTGTEETQYF
CDR3nt: TGTGCCAGCAGCGGAACCGGGACGGAAGAGACCCAGTACTTC

abundance: NA
v_gene: TRBV5-6
j_gene: TRBJ2-3
d_gene: TRBD1
CDR3aa: CASSSGTGVGITQYF
CDR3nt: TGTGCCAGCAGCTCCGGGACAGGGGTTGGGATAACGCAGTATTTT

abundance: few
v_gene: TRBV11-1
j_gene: TRBJ2-1
d_gene: TRBD2
CDR3aa: CASSPGFAGAYNEQFF
CDR3nt: TGTGCCAGCAGCCCAGGTTTTGCGGGAGCTTACAATGAGCAGTTCTTC

abundance: NA
v_gene: TRBV18
j_gene: TRBJ1-2
d_gene: NA
CDR3aa: CASSPYRVTDYGYTF
CDR3nt: TGTGCCAGCTCACCCTACAGGGTCACAGACTATGGCTACACCTTC

abundance: NA
v_gene: TRBV5-1
j_gene: TRBJ2-1
d_gene: TRBD2
CDR3aa: CASSLATSGYYNEQFF
CDR3nt: TGCGCCAGCAGCTTGGCGACTAGCGGGTACTACAATGAGCAGTTCTTC

abundance: NA
v_gene: TRBV29-1
j_gene: TRBJ2-6
d_gene: NA
CDR3aa: CSVVEGSGANVLTF
CDR3nt: TGCAGCGTTGTGGAGGGCTCTGGGGCCAACGTCCTGACTTTC

abundance: NA
v_gene: TRBV5-1
j_gene: TRBJ2-3
d_gene: TRBD1
CDR3aa: CASGTDITDTQYF
CDR3nt: TGCGCCTCTGGGACAGACATCACAGATACGCAGTATTTT

abundance: NA
v_gene: TRBV2
j_gene: TRBJ2-7
d_gene: NA
CDR3aa: CASSEEVGREQYF
CDR3nt: TGTGCCAGCAGTGAAGAGGTTGGGCGCGAGCAGTACTTC

abundance: NA
v_gene: TRBV29-1
j_gene: TRBJ2-3
d_gene: TRBD1
CDR3aa: CSVGPQGADTQYF
CDR3nt: TGCAGCGTTGGACCTCAGGGGGCAGATACGCAGTATTTT

abundance: NA
v_gene: TRBV9
j_gene: TRBJ2-2
d_gene: NA
CDR3aa: CASSGKTMANTGELFF
CDR3nt: TGTGCCAGCAGCGGGAAAACTATGGCGAACACCGGGGAGCTGTTTTTT

abundance: NA
v_gene: TRBV5-6
j_gene: TRBJ2-7
d_gene: TRBD1
CDR3aa: CASSLDRGRGYEQYF
CDR3nt: TGTGCCAGCAGCCTTGACAGGGGTAGGGGGTACGAGCAGTACTTC

abundance: once
v_gene: TRBV2
j_gene: TRBJ1-3
d_gene: NA
CDR3aa: CASSGTDAGNTIYF
CDR3nt: TGTGCCAGCAGTGGGACCGACGCTGGAAACACCATATATTTT

abundance: NA
v_gene: TRBV7-3
j_gene: TRBJ2-1
d_gene: TRBD1
CDR3aa: CASSLTLPGQDYNEQFF
CDR3nt: TGTGCCAGCAGCTTAACCCTGCCGGGACAGGACTACAATGAGCAGTTCTTC

abundance: NA
v_gene: TRBV5-1
j_gene: TRBJ1-4
d_gene: TRBD1
CDR3aa: CASSLTGQKEKLFF
CDR3nt: TGCGCCAGCAGCTTGACGGGACAGAAAGAAAAACTGTTTTTT

abundance: NA
v_gene: TRBV29-1
j_gene: TRBJ1-4
d_gene: TRBD1
CDR3aa: CSVAGTGANEKLFF
CDR3nt: TGCAGCGTCGCAGGGACAGGTGCAAATGAAAAACTGTTTTTT

abundance: NA
v_gene: TRBV28
j_gene: TRBJ1-3
d_gene: TRBD1
CDR3aa: CASSLETGSGGNTIYF
CDR3nt: TGTGCCAGCAGTTTAGAGACAGGGTCAGGTGGAAACACCATATATTTT

abundance: NA
v_gene: TRBV7-8
j_gene: TRBJ2-1
d_gene: TRBD2
CDR3aa: CASSPPGLGLFF
CDR3nt: TGTGCCAGCAGCCCCCCCGGACTAGGACTGTTCTTC

abundance: NA
v_gene: TRBV15
j_gene: TRBJ2-5
d_gene: NA
CDR3aa: CATSKMIGTQETQYF
CDR3nt: TGTGCCACCAGCAAAATGATCGGGACCCAAGAGACCCAGTACTTC

abundance: NA
v_gene: TRBV6-1
j_gene: TRBJ2-7
d_gene: NA
CDR3aa: CASSIAGTSTYEQYF
CDR3nt: TGTGCCAGCTCCATAGCTGGGACTTCGACCTACGAGCAGTACTTC

abundance: once
v_gene: TRBV5-1
j_gene: TRBJ2-5
d_gene: TRBD2
CDR3aa: CASSWGAGTQETQYF
CDR3nt: TGCGCCAGCAGCTGGGGAGCGGGAACGCAAGAGACCCAGTACTTC

abundance: few
v_gene: TRBV6-1
j_gene: TRBJ1-4
d_gene: NA
CDR3aa: CASSEELNSLEKLFF
CDR3nt: TGTGCCAGCAGTGAAGAACTGAATTCCCTTGAAAAACTGTTTTTT